This TCR beta chain originates from a study of shared clonotypes between healthy human individuals. Some clones are missing from TCRdb's copy, which holds only in-frame ones; the method was immunoSEQ multiplex PCR. The sample has millions of clones, 93% seen once; the top ten hold roughly 0.36%. Sequenced: naive CD4+ T cells from PBMCs. This sample's subset: CD45RA+ positively selected. This clonotype was sampled from a young man in good health. Some clones in this sample may be carry-over from other donors' samples.

The CDR3, as DNA: TGTGCCATCAGTGAAGGGGACGCAGCTTTCTTT. Its protein is CAISEGDAAFF. The rearrangement uses TRBV10-3 and TRBJ1-1; D might be TRBD1 (5 bases). Germline V gene data show CDR1 as ENHRY and CDR2 as SYGVKD. This CDR3 spans 11 amino acids. Trimming took 3 bases from V and 10 from J, leaving 9 bases between them.